Below, one T cell receptor beta chain is given with its context. Its antigen is currently unknown. The data derive from a study of OX40 agonist ivuxolimab in advanced cancers. Notes on the study in general: At 0.1 to 3.0 mg/kg, clonal expansion of CD4+ and CD8+ blood T cells had occurred by week 6.

Method: immunoSEQ multiplex PCR; TCRdb's copy keeps in-frame clones and lacks some. The table records tens of thousands of clones, 75% to 90% of them present only once. The V gene's germline CDR1 is SGHNT and CDR2 YYREEE (reference sequence). The CDR3 sequence is 13 residues long. The V gene end was trimmed by 9 bases and the J gene end by 6 bases; junction bases not matched to a gene: 7. This chain uses TRBV5-4 with TRBJ1-2; the match to TRBD1 covers 11 bases. The clonotype originates from an adult with an advanced solid tumor such as melanoma, head and neck, liver or kidney cancer. This specimen was CD4+ or CD8+ T cells sorted from blood, taken in a trial of the OX40 agonist ivuxolimab. The CDR3 DNA reads as TGTGCCACCTGGGACAGGGGGTTGGATGGCTACACCTTC. Translated: CATWDRGLDGYTF.